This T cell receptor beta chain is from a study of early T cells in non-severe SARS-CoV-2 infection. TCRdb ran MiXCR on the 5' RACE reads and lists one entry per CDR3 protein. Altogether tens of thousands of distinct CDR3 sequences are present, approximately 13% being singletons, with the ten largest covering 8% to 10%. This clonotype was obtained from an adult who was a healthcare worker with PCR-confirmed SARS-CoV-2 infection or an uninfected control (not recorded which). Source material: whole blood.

CDR3 sequence (DNA): TGCGCCAGCAGGCCGACAGGGGACACCGGGGAGCTGTTTTTT. Translating it yields CASRPTGDTGELFF. V usage is TRBV5-1 and J usage is TRBJ2-2; 8 bases map to TRBD1. With V trimmed by 5 bases and J by 3 bases, 3 bases remained unmatched. This CDR3 contains 14 residues. Germline loops: CDR1 SGHRS, CDR2 YFSETQ. Drawing the rest from reference TRBV5-1 and TRBJ2-2, the complete variable domain is KAGVTQTPRYLIKTRGQQVTLSCSPISGHRSVSWYQQTPGQGLQFLFEYFSETQRNKGNFPGRFSGRQFSNSRSEMNVSTLELGDSALYLCASRPTGDTGELFFGEGSRLTVL.